The T cell receptor (beta chain) described here comes from a study of regulatory T cells in long-lasting Graves disease. The CDR3 covers 16 residues. With V trimmed by 2 bases and J by 4 bases, 7 bases remained unmatched. Germline CDR1 and CDR2: GTSNPN and SVGIG (reference sequence). The TCR beta library used iRepertoire HTBI primers with Arm-PCR amplification of CDR3. TCRdb re-called the multiplex PCR reads through MiXCR, storing one row per CDR3 protein. This sample carries approximately 400,000 distinct CDR3 sequences, less than 25% of them seen once, and the ten largest clones take less than 25%. Time point defined: persistent/refractory GD, antithyroid drugs over 5 years with positive TRAb. PBMC RNA served as the TCR library source. This clonotype appeared many times.

This chain links TRBV30 with TRBJ2-5, with 13 bases fitting TRBD2. The input for sequencing was peripheral blood mononuclear cells (PBMCs), taken when the disease was refractory, from a patient treated with antithyroid drugs. This TCR derives from a female donor with Graves disease. The CDR3 is CAWSSRTSGSRETQYF. CDR3 nucleotide sequence: TGTGCCTGGAGTAGTCGGACTAGCGGGAGTCGAGAGACCCAGTACTTC.